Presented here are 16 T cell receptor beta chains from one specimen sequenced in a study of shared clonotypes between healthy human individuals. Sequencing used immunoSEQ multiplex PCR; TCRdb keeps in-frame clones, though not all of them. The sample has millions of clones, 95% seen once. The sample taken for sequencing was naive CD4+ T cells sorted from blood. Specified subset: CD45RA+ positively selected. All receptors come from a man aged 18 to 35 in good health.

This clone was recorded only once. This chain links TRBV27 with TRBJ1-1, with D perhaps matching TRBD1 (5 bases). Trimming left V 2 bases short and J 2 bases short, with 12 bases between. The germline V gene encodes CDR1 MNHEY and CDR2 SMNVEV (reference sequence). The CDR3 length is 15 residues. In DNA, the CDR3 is TGTGCCAGCAGTTTAGTGGGGACTTCTAACACTGAAGCTTTCTTT. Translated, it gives CASSLVGTSNTEAFF.

The CDR3 loop is CASSELTAIGKTQYF. The DNA of the CDR3 is TGTGCCAGCAGTGAGTTGACGGCCATCGGAAAGACCCAGTACTTC. The rearrangement links TRBV6-1 to TRBJ2-5; D uncertain. This CDR3 region has 15 residues. Trimming removed 3 bases at V and 6 bases at J, with 17 bases between. Germline V CDR1 and CDR2: MNHNS, SASEGT.

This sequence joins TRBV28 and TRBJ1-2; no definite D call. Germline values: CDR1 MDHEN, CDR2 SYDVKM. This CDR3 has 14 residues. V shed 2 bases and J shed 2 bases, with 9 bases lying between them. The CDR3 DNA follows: TGTGCCAGCAGTTTAGCCCCGGTGAACTATGGCTACACCTTC. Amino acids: CASSLAPVNYGYTF.

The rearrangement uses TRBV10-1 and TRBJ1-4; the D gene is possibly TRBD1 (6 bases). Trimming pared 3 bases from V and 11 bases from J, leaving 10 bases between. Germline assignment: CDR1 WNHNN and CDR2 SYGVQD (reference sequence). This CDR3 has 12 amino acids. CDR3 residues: CASSDLGQKLFF. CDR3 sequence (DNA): TGCGCCAGCAGTGATCTTGGACAGAAACTGTTTTTT.

The CDR3 DNA follows: TGTGCCAGCAGTGACGTTCGTTGGGGACTAGCGTCCAATGAGCAGTTCTTC. It codes for CASSDVRWGLASNEQFF. The V call is TRBV25-1, the J call TRBJ2-1; the match to TRBD2 covers 10 bases. Losses at the gene ends were 3 bases for V and 6 bases for J; bases not matched to a gene: 11. CDR3 size: 17 residues. Per germline, CDR1 MGHDK and CDR2 SYGVNS.

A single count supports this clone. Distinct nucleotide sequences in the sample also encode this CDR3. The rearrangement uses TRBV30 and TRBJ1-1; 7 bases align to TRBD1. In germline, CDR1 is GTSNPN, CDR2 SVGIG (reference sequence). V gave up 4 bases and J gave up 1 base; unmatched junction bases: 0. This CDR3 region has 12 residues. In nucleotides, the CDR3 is TGTGCCTGGAACAGGGGGAACACTGAAGCTTTCTTT. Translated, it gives CAWNRGNTEAFF.

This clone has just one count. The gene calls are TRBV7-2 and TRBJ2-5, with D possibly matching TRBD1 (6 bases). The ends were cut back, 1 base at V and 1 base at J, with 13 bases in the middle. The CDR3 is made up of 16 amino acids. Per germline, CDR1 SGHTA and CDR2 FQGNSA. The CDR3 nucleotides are TGTGCCAGCAGCTTAGTCGCGGTAGGGGGCCAAGAGACCCAGTACTTC. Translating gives CASSLVAVGGQETQYF.

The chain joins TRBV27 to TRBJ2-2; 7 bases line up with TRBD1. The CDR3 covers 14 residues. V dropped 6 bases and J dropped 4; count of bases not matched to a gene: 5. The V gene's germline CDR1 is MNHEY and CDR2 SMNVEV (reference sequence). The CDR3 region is CASRLAGGTGELFF. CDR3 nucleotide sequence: TGTGCCAGCAGACTCGCAGGGGGCACCGGGGAGCTGTTTTTT.

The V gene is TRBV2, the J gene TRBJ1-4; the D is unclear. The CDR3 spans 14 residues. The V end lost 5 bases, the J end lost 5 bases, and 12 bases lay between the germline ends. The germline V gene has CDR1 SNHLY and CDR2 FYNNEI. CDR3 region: CASSLHKGNEKLFF. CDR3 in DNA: TGTGCCAGCAGTCTACATAAGGGAAATGAAAAACTGTTTTTT.

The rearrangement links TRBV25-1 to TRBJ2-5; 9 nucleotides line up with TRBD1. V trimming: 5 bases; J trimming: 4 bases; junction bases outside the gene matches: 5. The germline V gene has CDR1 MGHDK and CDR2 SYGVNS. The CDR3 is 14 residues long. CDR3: CASSPDRGGETQYF. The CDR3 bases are TGTGCCAGCAGTCCCGACAGGGGGGGAGAGACCCAGTACTTC.

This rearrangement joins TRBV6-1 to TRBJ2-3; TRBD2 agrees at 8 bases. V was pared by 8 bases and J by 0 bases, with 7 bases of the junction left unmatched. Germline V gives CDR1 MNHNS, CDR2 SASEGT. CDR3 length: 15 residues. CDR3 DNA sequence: TGTGCCAGCGTGGCCAGCGGGGGCAGCACAGATACGCAGTATTTT. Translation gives CASVASGGSTDTQYF.

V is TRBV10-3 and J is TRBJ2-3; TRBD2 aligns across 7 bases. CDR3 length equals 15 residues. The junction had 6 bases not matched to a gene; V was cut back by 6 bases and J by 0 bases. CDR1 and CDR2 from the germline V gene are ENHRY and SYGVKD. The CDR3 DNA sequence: TGTGCCATCAGCCCTAGCGGTCCTAGCACAGATACGCAGTATTTT. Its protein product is CAISPSGPSTDTQYF.

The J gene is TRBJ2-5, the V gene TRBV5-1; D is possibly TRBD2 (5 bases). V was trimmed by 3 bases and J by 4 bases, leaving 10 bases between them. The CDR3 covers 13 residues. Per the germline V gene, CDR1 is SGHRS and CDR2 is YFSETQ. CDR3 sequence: CASSWASRETQYF. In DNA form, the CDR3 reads TGCGCCAGCAGCTGGGCTAGCCGAGAGACCCAGTACTTC. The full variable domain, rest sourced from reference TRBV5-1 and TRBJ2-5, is KAGVTQTPRYLIKTRGQQVTLSCSPISGHRSVSWYQQTPGQGLQFLFEYFSETQRNKGNFPGRFSGRQFSNSRSEMNVSTLELGDSALYLCASSWASRETQYFGPGTRLLVL.

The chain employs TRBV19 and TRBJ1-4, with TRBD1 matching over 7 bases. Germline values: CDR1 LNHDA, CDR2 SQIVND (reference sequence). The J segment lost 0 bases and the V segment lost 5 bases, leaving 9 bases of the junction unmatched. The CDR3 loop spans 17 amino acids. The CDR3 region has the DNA TGTGCCAGTAGTGCTGGGACAGCCGGAGCAACTAATGAAAAACTGTTTTTT. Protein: CASSAGTAGATNEKLFF.

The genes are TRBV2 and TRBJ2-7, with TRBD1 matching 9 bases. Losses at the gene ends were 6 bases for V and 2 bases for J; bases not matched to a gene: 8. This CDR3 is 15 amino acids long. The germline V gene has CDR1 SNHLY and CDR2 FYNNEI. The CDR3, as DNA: TGTGCCAGCAGCTCTTCCGGGACAGGGACCTACGAGCAGTACTTC. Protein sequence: CASSSSGTGTYEQYF.

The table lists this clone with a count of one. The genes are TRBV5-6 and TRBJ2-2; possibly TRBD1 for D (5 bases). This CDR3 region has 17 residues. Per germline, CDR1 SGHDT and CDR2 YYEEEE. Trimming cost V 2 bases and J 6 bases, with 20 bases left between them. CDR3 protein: CASSLKGSVNPPGELFF. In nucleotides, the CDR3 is TGTGCCAGCAGCTTAAAGGGGTCGGTTAATCCCCCCGGGGAGCTGTTTTTT. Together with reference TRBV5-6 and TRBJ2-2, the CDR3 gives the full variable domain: DAGVTQSPTHLIKTRGQQVTLRCSPKSGHDTVSWYQQALGQGPQFIFQYYEEEERQRGNFPDRFSGHQFPNYSSELNVNALLLGDSALYLCASSLKGSVNPPGELFFGEGSRLTVL.